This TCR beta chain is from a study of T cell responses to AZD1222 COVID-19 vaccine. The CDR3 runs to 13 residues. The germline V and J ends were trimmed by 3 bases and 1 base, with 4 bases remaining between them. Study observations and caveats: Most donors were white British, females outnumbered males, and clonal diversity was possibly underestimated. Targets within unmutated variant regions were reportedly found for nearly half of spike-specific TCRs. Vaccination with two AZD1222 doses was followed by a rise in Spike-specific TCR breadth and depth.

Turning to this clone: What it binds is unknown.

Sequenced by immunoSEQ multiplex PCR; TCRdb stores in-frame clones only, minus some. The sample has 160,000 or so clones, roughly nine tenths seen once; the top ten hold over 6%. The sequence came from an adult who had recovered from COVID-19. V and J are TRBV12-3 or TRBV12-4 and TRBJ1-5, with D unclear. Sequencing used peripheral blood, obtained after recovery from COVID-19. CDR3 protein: CASSLRSNQPQHF. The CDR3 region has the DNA TGTGCCAGCAGTTTGAGGAGCAATCAGCCCCAGCATTTT.